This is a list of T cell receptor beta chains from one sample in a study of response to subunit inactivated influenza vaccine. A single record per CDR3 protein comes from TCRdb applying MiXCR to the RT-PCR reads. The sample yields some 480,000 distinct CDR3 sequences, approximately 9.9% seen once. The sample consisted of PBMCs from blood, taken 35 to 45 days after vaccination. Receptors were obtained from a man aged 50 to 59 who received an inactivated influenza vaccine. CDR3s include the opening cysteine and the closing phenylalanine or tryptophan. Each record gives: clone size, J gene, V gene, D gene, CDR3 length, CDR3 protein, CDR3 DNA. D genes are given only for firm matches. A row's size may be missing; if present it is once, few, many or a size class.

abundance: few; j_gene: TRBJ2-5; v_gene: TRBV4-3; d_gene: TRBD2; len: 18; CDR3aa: CASSQEFGTSGSGETQYF; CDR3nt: TGCGCCAGCAGCCAAGAATTCGGGACTAGCGGGAGCGGGGAGACCCAGTACTTC
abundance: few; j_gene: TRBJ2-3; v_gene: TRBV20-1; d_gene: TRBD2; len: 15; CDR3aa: CSARSASGNSDTQYF; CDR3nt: TGCAGTGCTAGGTCGGCTAGCGGGAACTCAGATACGCAGTATTTT
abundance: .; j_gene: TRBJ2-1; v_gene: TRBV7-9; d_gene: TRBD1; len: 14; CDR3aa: CASSWDRNLDEQFF; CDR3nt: TGTGCCAGCAGCTGGGACAGGAATTTAGATGAGCAGTTCTTC
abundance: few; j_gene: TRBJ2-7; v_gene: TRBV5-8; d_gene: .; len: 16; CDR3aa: CASSLEGLTGSYEQYF; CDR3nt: TGTGCCAGCAGTTTGGAAGGTCTGACAGGCTCCTACGAGCAGTACTTC
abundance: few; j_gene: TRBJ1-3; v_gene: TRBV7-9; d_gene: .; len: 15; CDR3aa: CASSPSSGTRNTIYF; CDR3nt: TGTGCCAGCAGCCCTTCTTCCGGGACAAGAAACACCATATATTTT
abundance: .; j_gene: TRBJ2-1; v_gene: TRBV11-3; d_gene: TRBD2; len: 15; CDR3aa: CASSLGGLAYNEQFF; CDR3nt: TGTGCCAGCAGCTTAGGTGGACTAGCTTACAATGAGCAGTTCTTC
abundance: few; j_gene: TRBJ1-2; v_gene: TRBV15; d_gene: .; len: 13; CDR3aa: CATSSRADYGYTF; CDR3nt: TGTGCCACCAGCAGCAGGGCTGATTATGGCTACACCTTC
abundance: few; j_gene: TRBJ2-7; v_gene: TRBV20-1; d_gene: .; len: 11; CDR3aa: CSASGTYEQYF; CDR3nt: TGCAGTGCCTCAGGGACCTACGAGCAGTACTTC
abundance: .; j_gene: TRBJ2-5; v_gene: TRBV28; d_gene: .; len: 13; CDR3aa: CASSSAVQETQYF; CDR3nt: TGTGCCAGCAGCTCGGCGGTCCAAGAGACCCAGTACTTC
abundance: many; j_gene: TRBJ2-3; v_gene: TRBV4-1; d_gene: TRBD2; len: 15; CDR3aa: CASSLSGVEADTQYF; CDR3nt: TGCGCCAGCAGCCTTAGCGGGGTGGAGGCAGATACGCAGTATTTT
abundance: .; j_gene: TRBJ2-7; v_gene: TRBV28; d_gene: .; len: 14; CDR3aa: CASSLSNRYDEQYF; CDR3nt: TGTGCCAGCAGTTTATCTAACAGGTACGACGAGCAGTACTTC
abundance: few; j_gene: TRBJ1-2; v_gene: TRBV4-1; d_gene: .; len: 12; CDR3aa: CASSHRVYGYTF; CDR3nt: TGCGCCAGCAGCCACCGGGTCTACGGCTACACCTTC
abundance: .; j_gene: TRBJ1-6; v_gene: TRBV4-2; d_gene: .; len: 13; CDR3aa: CASSQEIFSPLHF; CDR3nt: TGTGCCAGCAGCCAAGAAATCTTTTCACCCCTCCACTTT
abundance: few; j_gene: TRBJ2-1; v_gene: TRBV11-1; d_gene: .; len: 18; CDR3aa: CASSLVGKGSSRGGEQFF; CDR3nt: TGTGCCAGCAGCTTAGTTGGGAAGGGTTCGAGCAGGGGGGGTGAGCAGTTCTTC
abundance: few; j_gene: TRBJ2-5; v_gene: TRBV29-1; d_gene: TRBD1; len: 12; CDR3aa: CSVVQGGSGQYF; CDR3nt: TGCAGCGTTGTACAGGGGGGAAGTGGCCAGTACTTC
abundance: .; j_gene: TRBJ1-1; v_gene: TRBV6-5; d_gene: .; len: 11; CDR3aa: CASSYSGTAFF; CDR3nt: TGTGCCAGCAGTTACTCGGGCACAGCTTTCTTT
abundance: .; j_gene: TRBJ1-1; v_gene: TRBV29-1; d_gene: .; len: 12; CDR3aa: CSVVWGYTEAFF; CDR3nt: TGCAGCGTTGTTTGGGGTTACACTGAAGCTTTCTTT
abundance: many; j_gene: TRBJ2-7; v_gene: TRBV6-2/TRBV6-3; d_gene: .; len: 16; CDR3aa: CASTLYGGQSSYEQYF; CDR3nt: TGTGCCAGCACCCTCTATGGGGGCCAAAGCTCCTACGAGCAGTACTTC
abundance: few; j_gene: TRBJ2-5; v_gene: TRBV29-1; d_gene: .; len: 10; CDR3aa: CSGGWETQYF; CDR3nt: TGCAGCGGAGGGTGGGAGACCCAGTACTTC
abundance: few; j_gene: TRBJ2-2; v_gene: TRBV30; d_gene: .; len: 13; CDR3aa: CAWSLKGTGELFF; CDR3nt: TGTGCCTGGAGTTTGAAGGGAACCGGGGAGCTGTTTTTT
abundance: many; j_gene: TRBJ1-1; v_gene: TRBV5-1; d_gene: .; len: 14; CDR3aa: CASSPARGWTEAFF; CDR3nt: TGCGCCAGCAGCCCAGCTAGAGGGTGGACTGAAGCTTTCTTT
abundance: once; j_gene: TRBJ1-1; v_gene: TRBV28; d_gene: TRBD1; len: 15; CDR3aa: CASSLLQGGDTEAFF; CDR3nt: TGTGCCAGCAGTTTATTGCAGGGGGGGGACACTGAAGCTTTCTTT
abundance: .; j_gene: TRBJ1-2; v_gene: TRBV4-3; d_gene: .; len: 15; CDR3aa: CASSQAGGENYGYTF; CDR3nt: TGCGCCAGCAGCCAAGCGGGGGGCGAAAACTATGGCTACACCTTC
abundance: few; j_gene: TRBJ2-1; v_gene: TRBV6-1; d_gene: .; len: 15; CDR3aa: CASSVRGGGYNEQFF; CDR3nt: TGTGCCAGCAGTGTACGTGGGGGAGGTTACAATGAGCAGTTCTTC
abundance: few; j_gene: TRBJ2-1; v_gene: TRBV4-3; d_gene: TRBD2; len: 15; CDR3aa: CASSQTSGGALEQFF; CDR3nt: TGCGCCAGCAGCCAGACTAGCGGGGGGGCACTTGAGCAGTTCTTC
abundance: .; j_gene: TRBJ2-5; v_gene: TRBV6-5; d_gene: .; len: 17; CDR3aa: CASSYSNGFSKRETQYF; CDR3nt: TGTGCCAGCAGTTACTCGAATGGGTTCTCCAAAAGGGAGACCCAGTACTTC
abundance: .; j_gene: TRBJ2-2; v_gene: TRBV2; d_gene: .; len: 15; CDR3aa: CASSESRVNTGELFF; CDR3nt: TGTGCCAGCAGTGAGTCCCGAGTGAACACCGGGGAGCTGTTTTTT
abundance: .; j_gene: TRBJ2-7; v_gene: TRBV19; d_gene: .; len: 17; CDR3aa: CASSIGPRGPPAYEQYF; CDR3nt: TGTGCCAGTAGTATAGGCCCGAGGGGACCCCCAGCCTACGAGCAGTACTTC
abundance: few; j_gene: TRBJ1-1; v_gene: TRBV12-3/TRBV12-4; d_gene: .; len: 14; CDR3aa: CASSRGQENTEAFF; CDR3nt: TGTGCCAGCAGCAGAGGACAAGAGAACACTGAAGCTTTCTTT
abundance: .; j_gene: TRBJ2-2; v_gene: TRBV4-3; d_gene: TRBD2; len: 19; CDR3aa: CASSQVFMGGRTATGELFF; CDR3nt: TGCGCCAGCAGCCAAGTATTTATGGGCGGGAGAACGGCCACCGGGGAGCTGTTTTTT
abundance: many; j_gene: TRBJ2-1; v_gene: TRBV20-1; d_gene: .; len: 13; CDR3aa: CSARDIPYNEQFF; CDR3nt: TGCAGTGCTAGAGATATTCCCTACAATGAGCAGTTCTTC
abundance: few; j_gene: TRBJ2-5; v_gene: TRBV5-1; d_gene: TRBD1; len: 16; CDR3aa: CASSLGGQPDLETQYF; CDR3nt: TGCGCCAGCAGCTTGGGGGGACAGCCCGACTTGGAGACCCAGTACTTC
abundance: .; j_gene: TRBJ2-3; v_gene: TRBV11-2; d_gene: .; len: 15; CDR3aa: CASSLDQGHTDTQYF; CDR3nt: TGTGCCAGCAGCTTAGATCAGGGACACACAGATACGCAGTATTTT
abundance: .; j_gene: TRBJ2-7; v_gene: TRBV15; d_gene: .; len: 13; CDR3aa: CATSQGLAYEQYF; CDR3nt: TGTGCCACCAGCCAGGGTTTGGCCTACGAGCAGTACTTC
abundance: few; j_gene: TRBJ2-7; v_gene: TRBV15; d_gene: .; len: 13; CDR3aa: CATSRDRDYEQYF; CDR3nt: TGTGCCACCAGCAGGGACAGAGATTACGAGCAGTACTTC
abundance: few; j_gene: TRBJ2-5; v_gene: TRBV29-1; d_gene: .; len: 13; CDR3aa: CSVEPGYQETQYF; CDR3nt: TGCAGCGTTGAACCCGGGTACCAAGAGACCCAGTACTTC
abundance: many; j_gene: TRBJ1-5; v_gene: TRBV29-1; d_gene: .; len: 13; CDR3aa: CSVSQETNQPQHF; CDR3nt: TGCAGCGTTAGCCAGGAAACCAATCAGCCCCAGCATTTT
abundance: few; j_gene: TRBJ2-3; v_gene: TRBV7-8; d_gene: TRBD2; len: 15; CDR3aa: CASSRSGGALDTQYF; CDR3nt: TGTGCCAGCAGCAGGAGCGGGGGGGCCTTGGATACGCAGTATTTT
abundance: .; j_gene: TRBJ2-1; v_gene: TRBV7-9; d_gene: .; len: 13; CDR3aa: CASSLIAGHEQFF; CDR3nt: TGTGCCAGCAGCTTAATTGCCGGTCATGAGCAGTTCTTC
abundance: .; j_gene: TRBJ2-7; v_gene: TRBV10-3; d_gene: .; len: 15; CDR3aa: CAISDRPRGSYEQYF; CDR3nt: TGTGCCATCAGTGATAGGCCCAGGGGATCCTACGAGCAGTACTTC
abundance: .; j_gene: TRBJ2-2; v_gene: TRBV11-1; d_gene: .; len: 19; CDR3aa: CASNSHPGPPVKVAGELFF; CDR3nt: TGTGCCAGCAACTCCCACCCGGGCCCCCCGGTAAAGGTCGCCGGGGAGCTGTTTTTT
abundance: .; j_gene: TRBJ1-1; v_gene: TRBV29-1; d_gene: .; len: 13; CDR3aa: CSVGTATNTEAFF; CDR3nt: TGCAGCGTTGGAACAGCCACTAACACTGAAGCTTTCTTT
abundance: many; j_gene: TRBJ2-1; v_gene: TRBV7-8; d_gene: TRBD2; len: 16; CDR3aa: CASSPQWGGRAQEQFF; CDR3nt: TGTGCCAGCAGCCCCCAATGGGGCGGGAGGGCCCAGGAGCAGTTCTTC
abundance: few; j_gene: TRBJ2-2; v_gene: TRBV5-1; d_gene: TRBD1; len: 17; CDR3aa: CASSPGQVNPRTGELFF; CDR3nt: TGCGCCAGCAGCCCGGGACAGGTCAACCCCCGGACCGGGGAGCTGTTTTTT
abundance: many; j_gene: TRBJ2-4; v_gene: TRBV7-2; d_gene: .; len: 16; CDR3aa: CASSLMTLAVKNIQYF; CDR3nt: TGTGCCAGCAGCTTGATGACGCTAGCAGTCAAAAACATTCAGTACTTC
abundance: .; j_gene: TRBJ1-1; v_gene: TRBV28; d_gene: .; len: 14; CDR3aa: CASSLLEGRTEAFF; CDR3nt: TGTGCCAGCAGTTTATTGGAAGGTCGCACTGAAGCTTTCTTT
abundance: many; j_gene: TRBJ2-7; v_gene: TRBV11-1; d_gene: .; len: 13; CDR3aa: CASSLARTYEQYF; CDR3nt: TGTGCCAGCAGCTTAGCGAGGACCTACGAGCAGTACTTC
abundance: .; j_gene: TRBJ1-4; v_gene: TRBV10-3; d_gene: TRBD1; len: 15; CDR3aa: CAIRYRQGANEKLFF; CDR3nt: TGTGCCATCAGATACAGACAGGGCGCTAATGAAAAACTGTTTTTT
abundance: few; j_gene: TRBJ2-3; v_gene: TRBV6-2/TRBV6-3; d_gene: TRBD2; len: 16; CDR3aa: CASRSGLAGYLDTQYF; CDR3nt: TGTGCCAGCCGCTCAGGGCTAGCGGGATACTTAGATACGCAGTATTTT
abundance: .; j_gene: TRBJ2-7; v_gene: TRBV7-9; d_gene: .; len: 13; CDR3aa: CASSSATHHEQYF; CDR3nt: TGTGCCAGCAGCTCCGCCACTCACCACGAGCAGTACTTC
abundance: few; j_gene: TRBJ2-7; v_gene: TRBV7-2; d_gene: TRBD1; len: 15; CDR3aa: CASSLGGTGYYEQYF; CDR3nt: TGTGCCAGCAGCTTAGGCGGGACAGGGTACTACGAGCAGTACTTC